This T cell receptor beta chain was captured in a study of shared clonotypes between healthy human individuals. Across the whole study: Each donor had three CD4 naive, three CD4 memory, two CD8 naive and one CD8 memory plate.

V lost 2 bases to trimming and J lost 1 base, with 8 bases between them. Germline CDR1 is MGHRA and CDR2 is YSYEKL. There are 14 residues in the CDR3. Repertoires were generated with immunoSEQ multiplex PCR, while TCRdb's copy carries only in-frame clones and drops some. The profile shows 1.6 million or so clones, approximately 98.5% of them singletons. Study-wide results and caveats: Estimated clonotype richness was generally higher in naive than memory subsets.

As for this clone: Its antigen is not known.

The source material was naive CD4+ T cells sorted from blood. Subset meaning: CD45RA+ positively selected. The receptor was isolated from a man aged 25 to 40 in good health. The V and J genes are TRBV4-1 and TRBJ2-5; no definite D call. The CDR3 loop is CASSQFLLQETQYF. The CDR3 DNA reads TGCGCCAGCAGCCAATTCCTGCTCCAAGAGACCCAGTACTTC.